These 11 T cell receptor beta chains were sequenced from one sample in a study of human T cells and chemical hapten exposure. TCRdb processed the 5' RACE reads anew with MiXCR; each CDR3 protein has one entry. The table includes around 82,000 distinct CDR3 sequences, 6.5% to 8.5% detected once. Total RNA extraction was carried out from unfractionated whole blood. The source of these receptors is a male donor in good health.

The sample holds a few counts of this clonotype. The chain combines TRBV12-3 or TRBV12-4 with TRBJ2-3, with TRBD2 identical over 9 bases. Trimming removed 6 bases from V and 2 bases from J; junction bases left unmatched: 9. The CDR3 runs to 16 residues. The CDR3 is CASSRRLAELTDTQYF. DNA for the CDR3: TGTGCCAGCAGCCGCCGACTAGCGGAACTCACAGATACGCAGTATTTT.

The V call is TRBV6-2 or TRBV6-3, the J call TRBJ2-1; a weak D match, TRBD2 (6 bases). Germline V gene lookup returns CDR1 MNHEY and CDR2 SVGEGT. This CDR3 contains 13 residues. Trimming stripped 5 bases from V and 8 bases from J, with 13 bases between. The CDR3 bases are TGTGCCAGCAGTCTCCAGGGAGGAGATGAGCAGTTCTTC. As protein: CASSLQGGDEQFF.

The genes are TRBV20-1 and TRBJ1-2; D may be TRBD1 (6 bases). V was clipped by 6 bases and J by 1 base, with 9 bases between them. The CDR3 spans 12 residues. Germline V gene data show CDR1 as DFQATT and CDR2 as SNEGSKA (reference sequence). CDR3 in DNA: TGCAGTGCCCCCAGGGGTAACTATGGCTACACCTTC. It yields the protein CSAPRGNYGYTF.

This clonotype has more than one count but fewer than ten. This chain uses TRBV12-3 or TRBV12-4 with TRBJ1-1; D uncertain. The CDR3 is 13 residues long. Trimming left V 5 bases short and J 0 bases short, with 7 bases between. This chain's CDR3 is CASSQDVNTEAFF. As DNA, the CDR3 is TGTGCCAGCAGTCAAGACGTGAACACTGAAGCTTTCTTT.

In its sample, this clonotype was seen a few times. V is TRBV5-1 and J is TRBJ2-3; 8 bases align to TRBD2. Germline V gene sequence: CDR1 SGHRS, CDR2 YFSETQ. Trimming cost V 2 bases and J 0 bases; bases outside gene matches: 2. This CDR3 contains 15 residues. In DNA, the CDR3 is TGCGCCAGCAGCTTCGTAGCGGGGAGCACAGATACGCAGTATTTT. Amino acid sequence: CASSFVAGSTDTQYF.

V usage is TRBV12-3 or TRBV12-4 and J usage is TRBJ2-7; 9 bases map to TRBD1. The V and J ends lost 3 bases and 6 bases, in that order; junction bases with no gene match: 6. This CDR3 spans 14 amino acids. Here the CDR3 DNA reads TGTGCCAGCAGTTTTGCGGACAGGGGATCCGAGCAGTACTTC. Translation: CASSFADRGSEQYF.

In this sample, this clonotype turned up many times. This chain connects TRBV20-1 to TRBJ2-7; 7 bases agree with TRBD1. CDR3 length: 14 amino acids. CDR1 and CDR2 (germline): DFQATT, SNEGSKA (reference sequence). J gave up 1 base and V 6 bases, and 9 bases lay outside the gene matches. The DNA for the CDR3 is TGCAGTGCCACAAGAGGGACAGCGTCCTACGAGCAGTACTTC. This translates into CSATRGTASYEQYF.

This clonotype has a count of ten or more. The J gene is TRBJ2-3, the V gene TRBV7-2, with D perhaps matching TRBD2 (7 bases). V was cut by 5 bases and J by 1 base, with 19 bases left in between. The CDR3 is 17 residues long. Germline CDR1 SGHTA, CDR2 FQGNSA. The CDR3: CASSAPLAGARTDTQYF. CDR3 coding DNA: TGTGCCAGCAGCGCTCCACTTGCGGGGGCTCGCACAGATACGCAGTATTTT.

This clonotype was seen ten or more times. The rearrangement links TRBV6-5 to TRBJ2-2, with D uncertain. The CDR3 sequence is 13 residues long. CDR1 is MNHEY and CDR2 is SVGAGI in the germline V gene. V lost 8 bases and J 4 bases, leaving 11 bases between the germline ends. This CDR3 is CASFLRSTGELFF. CDR3 in DNA: TGTGCCAGCTTTCTCAGGAGCACCGGGGAGCTGTTTTTT.

The CDR3 region has the DNA TGTGCCAGCAGTGCCACGACCGGGGAGCTGTTTTTT. Residues: CASSATTGELFF. The V and J genes are TRBV2 and TRBJ2-2, with D hard to call. The germline gives CDR1 SNHLY, CDR2 FYNNEI. Trimming took 4 bases from V and 5 from J, leaving 5 bases between them. The CDR3 is made up of 12 amino acids.

A few counts support this clonotype. The V gene is TRBV29-1, the J gene TRBJ2-1, with a possible D match to TRBD2 (6 bases). The ends were cut back, 4 bases at V and 3 bases at J, with 16 bases in the middle. Germline V lookup: CDR1 SQVTM, CDR2 ANQGSEA. This CDR3 comprises 15 residues. The CDR3 sequence is CSVGRLGVIYNEQFF. CDR3 DNA sequence: TGCAGCGTTGGAAGACTAGGGGTTATCTACAATGAGCAGTTCTTC.